This TCR beta chain was identified in a study of blood T cell repertoires in COVID-19 (dated by TCRdb to about 2020). As for the study more broadly: Samples covering the acute and convalescent phases of COVID-19 were provided by collaborators in the United States, Italy and Spain. The samples were drawn from two sources: the first 160 participants of the ongoing ImmuneRACE study, and 1,200 or so subjects contributed by 6 global collaborators. The material from the prospective study consisted of cDNA or gDNA derived from T cells, B-cell-depleted T cells, or PBMCs. A freely available public database, intended as a resource for researchers studying the immune response to SARS-CoV-2, is where the repertoires were released. The dataset comprised deeply sampled blood TCRbeta repertoires from subjects exposed to, actively infected with, or recovered from COVID-19. The sample metadata nearly always contained a de-identified subject ID, COVID-19 status, age in years and sex. HLA class I and class II types, where available, came from metadata supplied by the sample provider rather than from assay-based typing. Points the paper makes about the study in general: How much clinical and demographic metadata was included differed by source and by participant, and the metadata was provided uncurated.

TCRbeta CDR3 regions were amplified from genomic DNA by means of the immunoSEQ Assay, a bias-controlled multiplex PCR. In the original analysis: Nucleated cell counts per sample were estimated from amplification of reference gene primers within the assay. Sequence reads were collapsed and filtered to measure the absolute abundance of every unique TCRbeta CDR3 rearrangement. Productive Simpson clonality was computed per sample as the square root of Simpson's diversity index over productive rearrangements. TCRdb limited this immuneACCESS table to in-frame rearrangements with V and J called. A share of clones is missing; checked studies link under half to unresolved V genes, and the rest is unexplained. V and J calls and clone size are given by that table; D and trimming were obtained from the DNA. The sample data list about 290,000 clones, and roughly 90% of these were observed just once. The leading ten clones occupy 0.85% to 0.95% of the sample.

In the germline V gene, CDR1 corresponds to MGHRA and CDR2 to YSYEKL. Including the terminal cysteine and phenylalanine, the CDR3 comprises 18 residues. Only CDR3 DNA is held: 54 bases, read in frame from base 1. V and J lose 0 bases and 0 bases, and a span of 15 bases separates them. Samples from volunteer blood donors who had recovered from COVID-19 were contributed by a second Seattle source. Each collaborating institution followed its own protocols to collect whole blood in K2EDTA tubes. For TCRbeta analysis, collaborator samples were shipped as frozen whole blood, as isolated PBMCs, or as DNA extracted from either sample type. A note on this clone: Its antigen remains unidentified. The sample holds no much larger clone one base away, and base qualities are not on file.

The clonotype originates from a woman between 40 and 55 years old who had recovered from COVID-19. The sequence is built from TRBV4-1 and TRBJ2-1; TRBD2 is a possible D gene, resting on 5 matching bases. The specimen was peripheral blood. CDR3 sequence: CASSQDLERLSSYNEQFF. The DNA sequence is TGCGCCAGCAGCCAAGATTTGGAGCGGCTAAGCTCCTACAATGAGCAGTTCTTC.